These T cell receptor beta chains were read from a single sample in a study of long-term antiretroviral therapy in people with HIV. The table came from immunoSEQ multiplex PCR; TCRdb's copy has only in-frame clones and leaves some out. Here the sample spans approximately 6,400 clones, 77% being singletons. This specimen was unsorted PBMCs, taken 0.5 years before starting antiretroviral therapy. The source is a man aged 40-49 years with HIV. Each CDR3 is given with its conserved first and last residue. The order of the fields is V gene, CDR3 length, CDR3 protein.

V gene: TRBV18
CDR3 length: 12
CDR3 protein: CASRTANTEAFF

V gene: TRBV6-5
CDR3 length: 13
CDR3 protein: CASSYLTGYGYTF

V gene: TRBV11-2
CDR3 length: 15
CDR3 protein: CASSTPGPNLYEQYF

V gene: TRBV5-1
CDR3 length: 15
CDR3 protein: CASSLGLAGTDTQYF

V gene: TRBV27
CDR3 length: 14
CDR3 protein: CASSLSGEHYGYTF

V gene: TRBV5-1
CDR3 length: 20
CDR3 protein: CASSLGLAGGALSGANVLTF

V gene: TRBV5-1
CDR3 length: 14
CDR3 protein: CASSSRDRTDTQYF

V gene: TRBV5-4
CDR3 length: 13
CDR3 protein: CASSLVRGDGYTF

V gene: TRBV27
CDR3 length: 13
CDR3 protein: CASSRGPPTPQHF

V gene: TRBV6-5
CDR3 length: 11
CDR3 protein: CATTENTEAFF

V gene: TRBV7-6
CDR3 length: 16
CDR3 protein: CASSLGSGQGTKEQYF

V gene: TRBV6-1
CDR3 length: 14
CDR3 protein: CASSQGVTNEKLFF

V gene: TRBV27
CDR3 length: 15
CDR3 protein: CASSLMGGPQDTQYF

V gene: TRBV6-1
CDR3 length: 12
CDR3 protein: CASSDGNYGYTF

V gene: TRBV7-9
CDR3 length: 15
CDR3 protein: CASNPGGQSTDTQYF

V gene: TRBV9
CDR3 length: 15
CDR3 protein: CASSGDGTGGSRYTF

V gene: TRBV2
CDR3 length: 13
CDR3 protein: CASSVPGAYGYTF

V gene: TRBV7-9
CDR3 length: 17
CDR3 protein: CASSYSIAGAFTDTQYF

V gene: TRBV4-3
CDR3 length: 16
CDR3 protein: CASSRAYKTIYNEQFF

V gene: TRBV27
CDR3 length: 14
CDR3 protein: CASSLQQGDYGYTF

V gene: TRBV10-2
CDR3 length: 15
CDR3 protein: CASSESAAGVYEQYF

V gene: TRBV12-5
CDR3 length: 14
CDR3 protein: CASGLWQPTGELFF

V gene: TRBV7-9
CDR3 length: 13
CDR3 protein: CASGRDSVQEQYF

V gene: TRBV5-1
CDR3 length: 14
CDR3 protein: CASSFEGQGYEQYF

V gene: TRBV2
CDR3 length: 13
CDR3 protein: CASMVGVGYGYTF

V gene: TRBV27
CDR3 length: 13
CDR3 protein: CASSHPGRDTQYF